This T cell receptor (beta chain) was recovered during a study of vaccination and CD4 T cells after COVID-19. The overall study: Post-COVID samples had a sampling time that fell a median roughly 92 days after diagnosis (range 35 to 161). Researchers treated cells with overlapping spike peptides taken from SARS-CoV-2, HCoV-NL63, HCoV-OC43 and HCoV-229E. Study results and limitations: In median terms, SARS-CoV-2-reactive clonotypes went from approximately 21 to 40, a nonsignificant rise.

Cultured CD4+ T cell DNA was sequenced using the Oncomine TCR Beta short-read assay. A single record per CDR3 protein comes from TCRdb applying MiXCR to the PCR reads. The sample has thousands of distinct CDR3 sequences; 43% are singletons. Treatment indicated: approximately 11-day PBMC culture with coronavirus spike peptide pools or control peptides (ViraFEST assay). According to the study, CD4+ T cells from the unexposed donor were gathered ahead of the COVID-19 pandemic (2011-2018). The sample holds a few counts of this clonotype. Its antigen is still unknown. V gave up 3 bases and J gave up 6 bases; unmatched junction bases: 5. This CDR3 region has 14 residues. Germline CDR1 and CDR2: MNHNS and SASEGT.

This TCR was sampled from a human donor in good health. The chain couples TRBV6-1 to TRBJ1-1; 9 nucleotides line up with TRBD1. Sequencing was carried out using CD4+ T cells from blood, cultured in vitro. The CDR3 region is CASSDTGGGPEAFF. CDR3 coding DNA: TGTGCCAGCAGTGATACAGGGGGCGGGCCTGAAGCTTTCTTT.